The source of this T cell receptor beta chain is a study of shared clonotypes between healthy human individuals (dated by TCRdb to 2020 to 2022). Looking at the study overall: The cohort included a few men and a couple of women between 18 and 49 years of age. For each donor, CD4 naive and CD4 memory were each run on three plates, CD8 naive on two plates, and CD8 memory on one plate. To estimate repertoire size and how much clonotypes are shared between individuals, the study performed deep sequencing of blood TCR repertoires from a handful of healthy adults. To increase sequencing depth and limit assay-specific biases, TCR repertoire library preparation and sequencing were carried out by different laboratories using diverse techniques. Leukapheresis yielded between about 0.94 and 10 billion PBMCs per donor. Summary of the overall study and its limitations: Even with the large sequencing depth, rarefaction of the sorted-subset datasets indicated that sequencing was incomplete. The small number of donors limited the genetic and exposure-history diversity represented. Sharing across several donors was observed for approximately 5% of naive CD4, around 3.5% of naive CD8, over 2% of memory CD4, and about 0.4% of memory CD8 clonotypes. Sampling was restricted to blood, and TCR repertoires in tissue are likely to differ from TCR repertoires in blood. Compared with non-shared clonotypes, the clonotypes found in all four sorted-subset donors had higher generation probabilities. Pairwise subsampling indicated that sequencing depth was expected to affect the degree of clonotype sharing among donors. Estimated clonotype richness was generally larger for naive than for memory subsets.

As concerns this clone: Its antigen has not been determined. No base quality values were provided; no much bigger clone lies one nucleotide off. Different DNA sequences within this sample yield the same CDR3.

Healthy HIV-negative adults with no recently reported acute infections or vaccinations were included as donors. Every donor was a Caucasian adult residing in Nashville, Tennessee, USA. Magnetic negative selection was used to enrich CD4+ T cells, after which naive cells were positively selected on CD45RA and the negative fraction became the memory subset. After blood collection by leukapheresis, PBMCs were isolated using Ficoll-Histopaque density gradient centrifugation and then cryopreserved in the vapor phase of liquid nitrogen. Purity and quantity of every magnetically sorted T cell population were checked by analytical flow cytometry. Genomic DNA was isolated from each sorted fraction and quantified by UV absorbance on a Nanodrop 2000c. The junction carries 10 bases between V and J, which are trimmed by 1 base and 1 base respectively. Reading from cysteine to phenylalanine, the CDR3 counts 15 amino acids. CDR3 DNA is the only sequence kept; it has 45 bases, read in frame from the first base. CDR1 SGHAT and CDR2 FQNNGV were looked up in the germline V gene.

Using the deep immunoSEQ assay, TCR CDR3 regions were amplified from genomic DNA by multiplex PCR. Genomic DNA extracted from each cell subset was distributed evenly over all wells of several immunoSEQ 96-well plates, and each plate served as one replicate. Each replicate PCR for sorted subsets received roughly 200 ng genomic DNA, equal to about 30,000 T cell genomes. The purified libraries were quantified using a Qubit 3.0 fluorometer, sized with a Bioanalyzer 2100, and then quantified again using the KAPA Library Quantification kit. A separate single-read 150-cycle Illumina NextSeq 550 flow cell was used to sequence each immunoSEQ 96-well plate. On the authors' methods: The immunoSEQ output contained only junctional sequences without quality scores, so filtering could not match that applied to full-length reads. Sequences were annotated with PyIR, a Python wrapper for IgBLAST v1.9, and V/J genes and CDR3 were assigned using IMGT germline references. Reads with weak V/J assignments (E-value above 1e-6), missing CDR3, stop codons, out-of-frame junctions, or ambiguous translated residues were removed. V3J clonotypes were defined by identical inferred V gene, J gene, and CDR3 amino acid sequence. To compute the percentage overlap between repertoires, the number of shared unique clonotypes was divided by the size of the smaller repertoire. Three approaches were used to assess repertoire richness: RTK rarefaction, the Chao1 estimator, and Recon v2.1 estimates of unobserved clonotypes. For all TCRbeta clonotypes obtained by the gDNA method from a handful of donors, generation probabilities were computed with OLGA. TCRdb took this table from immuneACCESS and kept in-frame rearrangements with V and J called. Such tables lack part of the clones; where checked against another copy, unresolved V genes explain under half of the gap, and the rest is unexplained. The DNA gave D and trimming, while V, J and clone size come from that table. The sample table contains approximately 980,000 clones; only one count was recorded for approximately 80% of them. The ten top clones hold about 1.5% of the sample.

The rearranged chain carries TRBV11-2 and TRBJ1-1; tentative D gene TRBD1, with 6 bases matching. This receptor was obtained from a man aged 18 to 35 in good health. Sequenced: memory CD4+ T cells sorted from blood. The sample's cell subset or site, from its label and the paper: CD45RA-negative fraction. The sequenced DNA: TGTGCCAGCAGCTTAGGTACAGGGAGGAACACTGAAGCTTTCTTT. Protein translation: CASSLGTGRNTEAFF.